These 26 T cell receptor beta chains came from one sample sequenced in a study of OX40 agonist ivuxolimab in advanced cancers. The library came from the immunoSEQ multiplex PCR assay. Here the immuneACCESS table is served through TCRdb, limited to in-frame sequences with V and J called. Missing clones are a known gap in these copies; in checked studies unresolved V genes cover under half, and the rest lacks a known reason. Present in this sample are approximately 110,000 clones, about 90% of which were seen just once. Clones ranked in the top ten supply more than 0.7% of the sample. This material consisted of CD4+ or CD8+ T cells sorted from blood, taken in a trial of the OX40 agonist ivuxolimab. These receptors all stem from an adult with an advanced solid tumor such as melanoma, head and neck, liver or kidney cancer.

This CDR3 reads CASSPTTYRQGRYTEAFF. CDR3 sequence (DNA): TGTGCCAGCAGTCCGACCACCTACAGACAGGGAAGGTACACTGAAGCTTTCTTT. The V gene is TRBV27, the J gene TRBJ1-1; 7 bases are a match to TRBD1. This CDR3 has 18 residues. In germline, CDR1 is MNHEY, CDR2 SMNVEV (reference sequence). The V and J ends lost 5 bases and 3 bases, in that order; junction bases with no gene match: 18.

The chain links TRBV18 to TRBJ2-7, with TRBD1 identical over 10 bases. The CDR3 loop spans 18 amino acids. J was trimmed by 2 bases and V by 6 bases; bases with no gene match: 16. The germline V gene encodes CDR1 KGHSH and CDR2 LQKENI. The CDR3 spells CASSTFGTGTGDTYEQYF. CDR3 DNA sequence: TGTGCCAGCTCCACATTTGGGACCGGGACAGGGGACACCTACGAGCAGTACTTC.

The rearrangement uses TRBV15 and TRBJ2-3, with D unclear. Trimming took off 1 base at V and 2 bases at J, with 7 bases between the two ends. The CDR3 runs 14 residues. Per germline, CDR1 LNHNV and CDR2 YYDKDF (reference sequence). CDR3: CATSRGLVTDTQYF. CDR3 coding DNA: TGTGCCACCAGCAGAGGACTGGTCACAGATACGCAGTATTTT.

V is TRBV7-2 and J is TRBJ2-1, with TRBD2 matching over 10 bases. The CDR3 has 15 amino acids. Trimming took 7 bases from V and 3 from J; bases not matched to a gene: 6. Germline V gives CDR1 SGHTA, CDR2 FQGNSA. DNA for the CDR3: TGTGCCAGCAACACCGGGACTAGCGACTACAATGAGCAGTTCTTC. It codes for CASNTGTSDYNEQFF.

The gene calls are TRBV7-6 and TRBJ2-1; unclear D gene. Germline V lookup: CDR1 SGHVS, CDR2 FNYEAQ. V was pared by 0 bases and J by 6 bases, with 12 bases between. CDR3 length equals 15 residues. CDR3 loop: CASSLAGIAANEQFF. CDR3 bases: TGTGCCAGCAGCTTAGCGGGAATAGCAGCCAATGAGCAGTTCTTC.

The gene calls are TRBV9 and TRBJ2-7; TRBD1 agrees at 7 bases. The V and J ends lost 3 bases and 2 bases, in that order; junction bases with no gene match: 11. Germline-derived CDR1 and CDR2 are SGDLS and YYNGEE. The CDR3 has 16 residues. The CDR3 region has the DNA TGTGCCAGCAGCGCCCAATTAGGGACAGTACCCTACGAGCAGTACTTC. It translates to CASSAQLGTVPYEQYF.

V usage is TRBV15 and J usage is TRBJ2-5; D is unresolved. Germline CDR1 and CDR2: LNHNV and YYDKDF (reference sequence). This CDR3 is built from 13 residues. Trimming pared 1 base from V and 5 bases from J, leaving 8 bases between. CDR3 region: CATSRGQAETQYF. The CDR3 region has the DNA TGTGCCACCAGCAGAGGGCAGGCGGAGACCCAGTACTTC.

The chain is built from TRBV7-2 and TRBJ1-3; 8 bases line up with TRBD1. This CDR3 is 16 amino acids long. Trimming cost V 8 bases and J 3 bases; bases outside gene matches: 12. Germline values: CDR1 SGHTA, CDR2 FQGNSA. The CDR3 nucleotides are TGTGCCAGCCGAGGGGGCGGGACAGGCCGTGGAAACACCATATATTTT. It specifies CASRGGGTGRGNTIYF.

V gene TRBV9 combines with J gene TRBJ2-1; 7 bases are a match to TRBD1. The V segment lost 0 bases and the J segment 1 base; nucleotides outside the gene matches: 7. The germline CDR1 and CDR2 sequences are SGDLS and YYNGEE. This CDR3 comprises 17 residues. The CDR3 here is CASSVAARQGSYNEQFF. The CDR3 coding sequence is TGTGCCAGCAGCGTAGCGGCCAGACAGGGTTCCTACAATGAGCAGTTCTTC.

DNA for the CDR3: TGTGCCAGCAGCTTAACTAGCGGCTTCAACAATGAGCAGTTCTTC. It encodes CASSLTSGFNNEQFF. The chain uses TRBV7-3 and TRBJ2-1; a weak D match, TRBD2 (6 bases). The CDR3 contains 15 residues. Germline V gene lookup returns CDR1 SGHTA and CDR2 FQGTGA. V was pared by 0 bases and J by 5 bases, with 11 bases between.

This chain connects TRBV2 to TRBJ2-5; 7 bases are a match to TRBD1. The DNA matches TRBJ2-7 better at its end, which makes the J call doubtful. Germline loops: CDR1 SNHLY, CDR2 FYNNEI. The CDR3 extends over 14 amino acids. CDR3 region: CASTLTGIFYEQYF. DNA for the CDR3: TGTGCCAGCACCCTGACAGGGATCTTCTACGAGCAGTACTTC.

The chain has TRBV7-8 and TRBJ2-1, with D possibly being TRBD2 (6 bases). CDR1 and CDR2 (germline): SGHVS, FQNEAQ. This CDR3 contains 16 residues. Trimming cost V 0 bases and J 8 bases, with 17 bases left between them. The CDR3 is CASSLATSAVGDEQFF. CDR3 DNA: TGTGCCAGCAGCTTAGCGACTAGTGCAGTTGGGGATGAGCAGTTCTTC. The full variable domain, in which reference TRBV7-8 and TRBJ2-1 provide the parts outside the CDR3, is GAGVSQSPRYKVAKRGQDVALRCDPISGHVSLFWYQQALGQGPEFLTYFQNEAQLDKSGLPSDRFFAERPEGSVSTLKIQRTQQEDSAVYLCASSLATSAVGDEQFFGPGTRLTVL.

This chain links TRBV15 with TRBJ2-7, with 8 bases fitting TRBD2. The CDR3 consists of 15 residues. Germline assignment: CDR1 LNHNV and CDR2 YYDKDF (reference sequence). V lost 5 bases to trimming and J lost 3 bases; unmatched junction nucleotides: 9. CDR3 protein: CATSGWTSPYYEQYF. For the CDR3, the DNA is TGTGCCACCAGCGGATGGACTAGCCCATACTACGAGCAGTACTTC.

The chain is built from TRBV6-6 and TRBJ2-7; 7 bases line up with TRBD1. This CDR3 is 14 amino acids long. V gave up 7 bases and J gave up 7 bases; unmatched junction bases: 13. Germline CDR1 reads MNHNY; CDR2 reads SVGAGI (reference sequence). CDR3 in amino acids: CASIRDSGLGEQYF. CDR3 bases: TGTGCCAGCATTCGGGACAGTGGCCTAGGGGAGCAGTACTTC.

V gene TRBV6-1 combines with J gene TRBJ1-1; TRBD1 aligns across 9 bases. The trim removed 6 bases at V and 8 bases at J, leaving 4 bases unmatched. The CDR3 contains 12 residues. Germline lookup yields CDR1 MNHNS and CDR2 SASEGT. The CDR3 region has the DNA TGTGCCAGCAGCGGGACAGGGATCGAAGCTTTCTTT. It translates to CASSGTGIEAFF.

This chain joins TRBV18 and TRBJ1-5; 7 positions match TRBD1. The CDR3 length is 22 residues. Germline lookup yields CDR1 KGHSH and CDR2 LQKENI. J lost 3 bases, V lost 3 bases, and 26 bases had no gene match. Here the CDR3 reads CASSPLGAGKGATGLLNQPQHF. CDR3 nucleotide sequence: TGTGCCAGCTCACCCTTGGGGGCGGGGAAGGGTGCGACAGGGCTCCTCAATCAGCCCCAGCATTTT.

This clone was seen once. V and J are TRBV4-3 and TRBJ1-3; D remains ambiguous. Trimming took 1 base from V and 2 from J, leaving 18 bases between them. Germline CDR1 and CDR2: LGHNA and YSLEER. The CDR3 has 18 residues. CDR3 sequence: CASSQVFSFSQAGNTIYF. CDR3 sequence (DNA): TGCGCCAGCAGCCAAGTTTTCAGCTTCAGTCAAGCTGGAAACACCATATATTTT.

The rearrangement joins TRBV7-9 to TRBJ1-2; no firm D call. The germline V gene encodes CDR1 SEHNR and CDR2 FQNEAQ (reference sequence). V was cut by 5 bases and J by 4 bases, with 14 bases left in between. CDR3 length: 14 residues. In nucleotides, the CDR3 is TGTGCCAGCAGCCTCATCAGGTACCCCTATGGCTACACCTTC. Protein product: CASSLIRYPYGYTF.

The chain combines TRBV6-1 with TRBJ1-5; D unresolved. This CDR3 has 12 amino acids. The V end was cut by 3 bases, the J end by 2 bases, with 2 bases between. Germline CDR1 is MNHNS and CDR2 is SASEGT. The DNA of the CDR3 is TGTGCCAGCAGTGAGCGCAATCAGCCCCAGCATTTT. This sequence encodes CASSERNQPQHF.

The chain recombines TRBV18 with TRBJ2-4, with D hard to call. Deletions cut 5 bases from V and 0 bases from J, with 8 bases between. The CDR3 covers 14 residues. Germline CDR1 reads KGHSH; CDR2 reads LQKENI. The CDR3 bases are TGTGCCAGCTCAACCGAGATAGCCAAAAACATTCAGTACTTC. It is translated as CASSTEIAKNIQYF. Full variable domain (remainder filled in from reference TRBV18 and TRBJ2-4): NAGVMQNPRHLVRRRGQEARLRCSPMKGHSHVYWYRQLPEEGLKFMVYLQKENIIDESGMPKERFSAEFPKEGPSILRIQQVVRGDSAAYFCASSTEIAKNIQYFGAGTRLSVL.

A remark on this clone: This specimen includes other DNA sequences encoding the same CDR3. This chain uses TRBV20-1 with TRBJ1-1, with D uncertain. Per the germline V gene, CDR1 is DFQATT and CDR2 is SNEGSKA (reference sequence). This CDR3 spans 10 amino acids. Trimming removed 5 bases at V and 3 bases at J, with 4 bases between. The CDR3 DNA follows: TGCAGTGCTCTAGACACTGAAGCTTTCTTT. Protein product: CSALDTEAFF.

J is TRBJ1-2 and V is TRBV29-1; a possible D gene is TRBD1 (5 bases). Germline CDR1 SQVTM, CDR2 ANQGSEA. V gave up 4 bases and J gave up 2 bases, with 5 bases separating them. There are 11 residues in the CDR3. CDR3 protein: CSVGQNYGYTF. DNA for the CDR3: TGCAGCGTTGGACAGAACTATGGCTACACCTTC.

This clone was observed many times. The rearrangement uses TRBV7-6 and TRBJ2-7, with TRBD2 matching 11 bases. The junction had 10 bases not matched to a gene; V was cut back by 5 bases and J by 1 base. The CDR3 loop spans 17 amino acids. The V gene's germline CDR1 is SGHVS and CDR2 FNYEAQ. CDR3 amino acids: CASSPSLAGGPSYEQYF. DNA of the CDR3: TGTGCCAGCAGCCCGTCCCTAGCGGGAGGTCCGTCCTACGAGCAGTACTTC. The full variable domain, completed using reference TRBV7-6 and TRBJ2-7, is GAGVSQSPRYKVTKRGQDVALRCDPISGHVSLYWYRQALGQGPEFLTYFNYEAQQDKSGLPNDRFSAERPEGSISTLTIQRTEQRDSAMYRCASSPSLAGGPSYEQYFGPGTRLTVT.

V and J are TRBV30 and TRBJ1-1; D not certain. V was clipped by 0 bases and J by 6 bases, with 8 bases between them. This CDR3 has 12 amino acids. The germline CDR1 and CDR2 sequences are GTSNPN and SVGIG (reference sequence). The DNA of the CDR3 is TGTGCCTGGAGTGTTGGAACATCTGAAGCTTTCTTT. As protein: CAWSVGTSEAFF.

This chain joins TRBV11-2 and TRBJ2-1; perhaps D is TRBD1 or TRBD2 (5 bases each). Germline CDR1 SGHAT, CDR2 FQNNGV. This CDR3 has 16 residues. V was trimmed by 1 base and J by 0 bases, leaving 10 bases between them. The CDR3: CASSLAPGPSYNEQFF. Here the CDR3 DNA reads TGTGCCAGCAGCTTAGCCCCGGGACCCTCCTACAATGAGCAGTTCTTC.

This clone was detected only once. The rearrangement uses TRBV2 and TRBJ2-5, with D perhaps matching TRBD1 (5 bases). The length of the CDR3 is 16 residues. V was clipped by 2 bases and J by 0 bases, with 13 bases between them. Germline CDR1 is SNHLY and CDR2 is FYNNEI. CDR3 nucleotide sequence: TGTGCCAGCAGTGAATTTTACAGGACGTACCAAGAGACCCAGTACTTC. Translation gives CASSEFYRTYQETQYF.